Presented here are 32 T cell receptor beta chains from one specimen sequenced in a study of metastatic and nonmetastatic thyroid tumors. Prior to thyroid surgery, none of the patients had received any treatment. TCRdb recomputed clones from the PCR reads via MiXCR. The sample includes some 21,000 clones, about 17% seen only once; the top ten take under 25%. Sequencing input: blood. These receptors were obtained from a male donor with papillary thyroid cancer or a benign thyroid nodule (not recorded which). Some clones in this sample may be carry-over from other donors' samples.

This clone is labeled as medium-sized (0.01 to 0.1%). The chain has TRBV15 and TRBJ1-5, with 8 bases identical to TRBD1. Germline values: CDR1 LNHNV, CDR2 YYDKDF (reference sequence). V lost 3 bases to trimming and J lost 7 bases; unmatched junction nucleotides: 5. The CDR3 length is 14 residues. The CDR3 DNA is TGTGCCACCAGCAGCCGCAGGGGGCAGCAGCCCCAGCATTTT. The encoded protein is CATSSRRGQQPQHF.

This clone was observed a handful of times. A much larger clone sits a single nucleotide away, making a read error possible. This sequence joins TRBV6-1 and TRBJ2-1, with D hard to call. CDR1 is MNHNS, CDR2 SASEGT, per germline. Trimming removed 11 bases from V and 4 bases from J, with 15 bases in between. This CDR3 is 13 amino acids long. Written as DNA, the CDR3 is TGTGCCTGCATCCCTGGCGGATACAATGAGCAGTTCTTC. Its translation: CACIPGGYNEQFF.

As regards this clone: A read error may be the cause here, since a much bigger clone is one base away. V usage is TRBV18 and J usage is TRBJ2-3; no reliable D call. The CDR3 covers 16 residues. V gave up 0 bases and J gave up 2 bases, with 12 bases separating them. CDR1 and CDR2 from the germline V gene are KGHSH and LQKENI. In nucleotides, the CDR3 is TGTGCCAGCTCACCACCGCCAGGAAAGTACACAGATACGCAGTATTTT. This sequence encodes CASSPPPGKYTDTQYF.

This clone was recorded at least ten times. This may arise from a read error, as a much more abundant clone is one base away. The gene calls are TRBV9 and TRBJ1-2; D might be TRBD1 (5 bases). The V end lost 3 bases, the J end lost 0 bases, and 9 bases lay between the germline ends. The CDR3 loop spans 14 amino acids. CDR1 is SGDLS and CDR2 is YYNGEE in the germline V gene. The CDR3 DNA sequence: TGTGCCAGCAGCGGGGGAGGGGCTAACTATGGCTACACCTTC. Its translation is CASSGGGANYGYTF. Drawing the rest from reference TRBV9 and TRBJ1-2, the complete variable domain is DSGVTQTPKHLITATGQRVTLRCSPRSGDLSVYWYQQSLDQGLQFLIQYYNGEERAKGNILERFSAQQFPDLHSELNLSSLELGDSALYFCASSGGGANYGYTFGSGTRLTVV.

This clone turned up a few times. This chain joins TRBV3-1 and TRBJ1-4; D is perhaps TRBD1 (6 bases). V was shortened by 7 bases and J by 5 bases, with 23 bases between the two germline ends. Per germline, CDR1 LGHDT and CDR2 YNNKEL (reference sequence). CDR3 size: 17 residues. The CDR3 sequence: CASIKLSEDSRNEKLFF. The CDR3 nucleotides read TGTGCCAGCATCAAATTGTCTGAGGACAGCCGCAATGAAAAACTGTTTTTT.

This clone has a count of ten or more. The rearrangement links TRBV2 to TRBJ1-1, with D hard to call. Trimming took 1 base from V and 0 from J, leaving 6 bases between them. This CDR3 has 14 residues. Germline CDR1 SNHLY, CDR2 FYNNEI. CDR3 bases: TGTGCCAGCAGTGAAGGTAACGTGAACACTGAAGCTTTCTTT. Amino acids: CASSEGNVNTEAFF.

This clone has at least ten counts. The chain has TRBV5-1 and TRBJ2-7; TRBD2 matches 11 bases. V lost 4 bases and J lost 3; bases outside the gene matches: 3. CDR1 SGHRS and CDR2 YFSETQ come from the germline V gene. This CDR3 comprises 14 residues. CDR3 sequence: CASSAGTSGYEQYF. For the CDR3, the DNA is TGCGCCAGCAGCGCCGGGACTAGCGGCTACGAGCAGTACTTC.

This clone was detected many times. The chain recombines TRBV14 with TRBJ2-1, with D uncertain. CDR3 length equals 17 residues. The ends were cut back, 1 base at V and 5 bases at J, with 18 bases in the middle. Germline CDR1 reads SGHDN; CDR2 reads FVKESK. The CDR3 here is CASSQAGPIIRDNEQFF. The CDR3 DNA reads TGTGCCAGCAGCCAAGCAGGACCCATAATTCGGGACAATGAGCAGTTCTTC.

The sample holds many counts of this clone. The chain couples TRBV5-4 to TRBJ2-7; 9 bases align to TRBD1. After removal of 2 bases from V and 3 bases from J, the junction contained 3 bases not matched to a gene. Germline CDR1 is SGHNT and CDR2 is YYREEE (reference sequence). The CDR3 totals 14 residues. CDR3 region: CASSLKTGGYEQYF. The CDR3, as DNA: TGTGCCAGCAGCTTAAAGACAGGGGGCTACGAGCAGTACTTC.

This clone has at least ten counts. This same CDR3 is encoded by further DNA sequences in the sample. This sequence joins TRBV12-3 or TRBV12-4 and TRBJ2-5, with D perhaps given as TRBD1 or TRBD2 (5 bases each). The CDR3 is 14 amino acids. The germline V and J ends were trimmed by 2 bases and 7 bases, with 14 bases remaining between them. CDR3 sequence reads: CASSLTGPEGTQYF. As DNA, the CDR3 is TGTGCCAGCAGTTTAACAGGCCCCGAGGGGACCCAGTACTTC.

This clone has a count of ten or more. J is TRBJ2-5 and V is TRBV10-3; TRBD2 matches at 8 bases. This CDR3 has 13 amino acids. V was pared by 4 bases and J by 7 bases, with 5 bases of the junction left unmatched. Germline V CDR1 and CDR2: ENHRY, SYGVKD. DNA for the CDR3: TGTGCCATCAGTGGGACTAGCTTCGGGACCCAGTACTTC. It codes for CAISGTSFGTQYF.

This clone was counted ten times or more. V is TRBV6-2 or TRBV6-3 and J is TRBJ2-7; 7 bases are shared with TRBD1. The length of the CDR3 is 15 residues. The germline V gene has CDR1 MNHEY and CDR2 SVGEGT. V shed 0 bases and J 3 bases; nucleotides not matched to a gene: 5. CDR3 coding DNA: TGTGCCAGCAGTTACTCGTGGAACAGGGGCTACGAGCAGTACTTC. This translates into CASSYSWNRGYEQYF.

This clone was counted many times. The chain has TRBV3-1 and TRBJ2-7; 9 bases fit TRBD1. The CDR3 contains 14 residues. Germline V gene data show CDR1 as LGHDT and CDR2 as YNNKEL (reference sequence). Germline trimming cut 4 bases from V and 2 bases from J; bases unmatched to any gene: 3. The CDR3 is CASSLRDRAYEQYF. CDR3 nucleotides: TGTGCCAGCAGCCTCCGGGACAGGGCCTACGAGCAGTACTTC.

This clone was detected a few times. V and J are TRBV6-1 and TRBJ1-2; no clear D. Trimming took off 5 bases at V and 8 bases at J, with 15 bases between the two ends. Per the germline V gene, CDR1 is MNHNS and CDR2 is SASEGT. The CDR3 length is 13 residues. This chain's CDR3 is CASSPGCTAGYTF. DNA of the CDR3: TGTGCCAGCAGTCCTGGATGCACGGCAGGCTACACCTTC.

The chain has TRBV7-8 and TRBJ2-1; no definite D call. Looked up from germline, CDR1 is SGHVS and CDR2 is FQNEAQ. The CDR3 contains 14 residues. Trimming took off 3 bases at V and 1 base at J, with 7 bases between the two ends. CDR3 sequence reads: CASSLDLSYNEQFF. For the CDR3, the DNA is TGTGCCAGCAGCTTGGACCTATCCTACAATGAGCAGTTCTTC. Looking up the rest from reference TRBV7-8 and TRBJ2-1 gives the full variable domain: GAGVSQSPRYKVAKRGQDVALRCDPISGHVSLFWYQQALGQGPEFLTYFQNEAQLDKSGLPSDRFFAERPEGSVSTLKIQRTQQEDSAVYLCASSLDLSYNEQFFGPGTRLTVL.

This clone appeared many times. V usage is TRBV7-8 and J usage is TRBJ1-3; D remains unclear. The CDR3 has 16 amino acids. The V and J ends lost 5 bases and 0 bases respectively, with 14 bases between them. Germline V gene lookup returns CDR1 SGHVS and CDR2 FQNEAQ. DNA of the CDR3: TGTGCCAGCAGCCCCAAACGGGTCTACTCTGGAAACACCATATATTTT. Translating it yields CASSPKRVYSGNTIYF.

This clone has at least ten counts. This rearrangement joins TRBV11-2 to TRBJ1-4, with D perhaps TRBD1 (5 bases). The CDR3 is 14 residues long. Trimming stripped 5 bases from V and 7 bases from J, with 14 bases between. Per the germline V gene, CDR1 is SGHAT and CDR2 is FQNNGV. This CDR3 is CASSIDRTSEKLFF. The CDR3 region has the DNA TGTGCCAGCAGCATCGACAGAACTTCTGAAAAACTGTTTTTT. Complete variable domain (other parts from reference TRBV11-2 and TRBJ1-4): EAGVAQSPRYKIIEKRQSVAFWCNPISGHATLYWYQQILGQGPKLLIQFQNNGVVDDSQLPKDRFSAERLKGVDSTLKIQPAKLEDSAVYLCASSIDRTSEKLFFGSGTQLSVL.

This clone was counted at least ten times. The rearrangement links TRBV14 to TRBJ2-7, with D unclear. V lost 0 bases and J 1 base, leaving 4 bases between the germline ends. From germline, CDR1 is SGHDN and CDR2 FVKESK. This CDR3 region has 13 residues. The CDR3 DNA reads TGTGCCAGCAGCCAAGACTTGTCCTACGAGCAGTACTTC. It encodes CASSQDLSYEQYF.

The chain employs TRBV11-2 and TRBJ1-1; D is perhaps TRBD1 (5 bases). The germline gives CDR1 SGHAT, CDR2 FQNNGV. The CDR3 is 14 amino acids. V lost 2 bases to trimming and J lost 3 bases, with 10 bases between them. This CDR3 reads CASSLLRGHTEAFF. The CDR3 region has the DNA TGTGCCAGCAGCTTACTGAGGGGACACACTGAAGCTTTCTTT.

At least ten counts were recorded for this clone. V and J are TRBV5-1 and TRBJ1-2, with D perhaps matching TRBD1 (6 bases). V shed 3 bases and J shed 1 base, with 13 bases lying between them. This CDR3 is built from 15 residues. CDR1 and CDR2 (germline): SGHRS, YFSETQ. Written as DNA, the CDR3 is TGCGCCAGCAGCTCCCGGGGGGCCGGTAACTATGGCTACACCTTC. Encoded protein: CASSSRGAGNYGYTF.

This clone has at least ten counts. The chain uses TRBV9 and TRBJ1-6; no clear D gene. Germline V gene lookup returns CDR1 SGDLS and CDR2 YYNGEE. This CDR3 comprises 14 residues. The V and J ends lost 4 bases and 5 bases respectively, with 10 bases between them. In nucleotides, the CDR3 is TGTGCCAGCAGCTCCGAAAGGGATAATTCACCCCTCCACTTT. Its translation: CASSSERDNSPLHF.

A few counts support this clone. This rearrangement joins TRBV19 to TRBJ1-1; 9 bases are a match to TRBD1. CDR3 size: 14 residues. Trimming removed 5 bases from V and 6 bases from J; junction bases left unmatched: 7. CDR1 and CDR2 from the germline V gene are LNHDA and SQIVND (reference sequence). DNA for the CDR3: TGTGCCAGTAGTCGGGACAGGGAGGTGGCTGAAGCTTTCTTT. Residues: CASSRDREVAEAFF. Variable domain in full (rest from reference TRBV19 and TRBJ1-1): DGGITQSPKYLFRKEGQNVTLSCEQNLNHDAMYWYRQDPGQGLRLIYYSQIVNDFQKGDIAEGYSVSREKKESFPLTVTSAQKNPTAFYLCASSRDREVAEAFFGQGTRLTVV.

This clone was recorded many times. The chain carries TRBV28 and TRBJ2-5, with 8 positions matching TRBD1. V dropped 4 bases and J dropped 0; count of bases not matched to a gene: 10. The germline CDR1 and CDR2 sequences are MDHEN and SYDVKM. This CDR3 region has 17 residues. The CDR3 loop is CASSSLLGQGNQETQYF. As DNA, the CDR3 is TGTGCCAGCAGTTCCCTTCTCGGACAGGGCAACCAAGAGACCCAGTACTTC.

This clone was picked up many times. The V and J genes are TRBV7-9 and TRBJ2-7; 8 nucleotides line up with TRBD2. The V and J ends lost 3 bases and 5 bases, in that order; junction bases with no gene match: 9. The germline gives CDR1 SEHNR, CDR2 FQNEAQ (reference sequence). The CDR3 has 15 amino acids. CDR3 loop: CASSFSGLAGNEQYF. The CDR3, as DNA: TGTGCCAGCAGCTTCTCGGGATTAGCGGGAAACGAGCAGTACTTC.

The table lists this clone with many counts. The chain links TRBV4-1 to TRBJ1-1; D is perhaps TRBD1 (6 bases). Germline lookup yields CDR1 MGHRA and CDR2 YSYEKL. Trimming cost V 3 bases and J 4 bases, with 9 bases left between them. The CDR3 extends over 13 amino acids. The CDR3 spells CASSQGAGTEAFF. For the CDR3, the DNA is TGCGCCAGCAGCCAGGGGGCCGGCACTGAAGCTTTCTTT.

V usage is TRBV7-6 and J usage is TRBJ2-1; a possible D gene is TRBD1 (5 bases). The CDR3 runs to 16 residues. V dropped 5 bases and J dropped 3 bases, with 17 bases sitting between them. From germline, CDR1 is SGHVS and CDR2 FNYEAQ. CDR3 nucleotide sequence: TGTGCCAGCAGCCCGCTCCCCAGGGAATACTACAATGAGCAGTTCTTC. Amino acid sequence: CASSPLPREYYNEQFF.

In this sample, this clone turned up many times. The CDR3 coding sequence is TGTGCCAGCAGTCCCCTAAGTCGTGCGCGGTACAATGAGCAGTTCTTC. Its protein is CASSPLSRARYNEQFF. This chain links TRBV28 with TRBJ2-1; D unresolved. This CDR3 contains 16 residues. Between the trimmed V and J ends, which lost 5 bases and 4 bases, there was a span of 18 bases. Germline V gives CDR1 MDHEN, CDR2 SYDVKM.

This clone was seen ten or more times. The chain is built from TRBV28 and TRBJ1-2; the D gene is possibly TRBD1 (6 bases). V lost 6 bases to trimming and J lost 1 base, with 9 bases between them. The CDR3 has 13 residues. Germline lookup yields CDR1 MDHEN and CDR2 SYDVKM. CDR3 amino acids: CASSPDSNYGYTF. The CDR3 nucleotides are TGTGCCAGCAGCCCGGACAGTAACTATGGCTACACCTTC.

This clone was observed many times. The gene calls are TRBV4-2 and TRBJ2-2, with D possibly matching TRBD2 (5 bases). The CDR3 has 14 amino acids. With 0 bases removed from V and 7 bases from J, the gap between germline ends came to 9 bases. Germline CDR1 reads LGHNA; CDR2 reads YNFKEQ. This chain's CDR3 is CASSQEAGGGELFF. The CDR3 bases are TGTGCCAGCAGCCAAGAGGCCGGAGGCGGGGAGCTGTTTTTT.

This clone was picked up many times. The J gene is TRBJ2-2, the V gene TRBV24-1, with TRBD1 matching over 8 bases. CDR3 length: 17 residues. Trimming at V came to 5 bases and at J to 0 bases, leaving 7 bases not matched to a gene. CDR1 is KGHDR, CDR2 SFDVKD, per germline. CDR3 sequence (DNA): TGTGCCACCAGTGCACACAGGGGGATCCCGAACACCGGGGAGCTGTTTTTT. This translates into CATSAHRGIPNTGELFF.

This clone ranks as medium-sized. The genes are TRBV6-1 and TRBJ1-5; 7 nucleotides agree with TRBD1. The CDR3 extends over 14 amino acids. CDR1 is MNHNS and CDR2 is SASEGT in the germline V gene. The V and J ends lost 6 bases and 3 bases, in that order; junction bases with no gene match: 5. CDR3 DNA: TGTGCCAGCAGAGTGGACAGGCACAATCAGCCCCAGCATTTT. Translating it yields CASRVDRHNQPQHF.

The chain is built from TRBV9 and TRBJ2-7, with 9 bases fitting TRBD1. This CDR3 comprises 15 residues. The germline V gene encodes CDR1 SGDLS and CDR2 YYNGEE. Trimming cost V 2 bases and J 2 bases; bases outside gene matches: 5. The CDR3 DNA follows: TGTGCCAGCAGCGTTACTGGACAGGGGCCCTACGAGCAGTACTTC. Protein sequence: CASSVTGQGPYEQYF.